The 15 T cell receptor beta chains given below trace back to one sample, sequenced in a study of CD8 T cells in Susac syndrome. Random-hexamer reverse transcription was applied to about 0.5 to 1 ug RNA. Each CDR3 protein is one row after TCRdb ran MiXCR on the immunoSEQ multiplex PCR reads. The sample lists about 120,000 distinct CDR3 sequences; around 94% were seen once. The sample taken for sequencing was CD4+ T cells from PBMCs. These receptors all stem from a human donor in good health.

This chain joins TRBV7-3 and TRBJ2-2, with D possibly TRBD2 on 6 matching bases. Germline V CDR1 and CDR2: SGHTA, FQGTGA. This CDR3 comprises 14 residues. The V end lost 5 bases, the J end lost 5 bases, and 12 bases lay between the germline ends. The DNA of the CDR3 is TGTGCCAGCAGCCAACGACTAGGGACCGGGGAGCTGTTTTTT. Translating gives CASSQRLGTGELFF.

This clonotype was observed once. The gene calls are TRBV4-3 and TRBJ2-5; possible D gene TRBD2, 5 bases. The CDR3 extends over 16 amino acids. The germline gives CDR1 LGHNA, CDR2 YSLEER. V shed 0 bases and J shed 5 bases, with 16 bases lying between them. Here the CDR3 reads CASSQDPGWPGETQYF. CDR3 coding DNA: TGCGCCAGCAGCCAAGATCCCGGCTGGCCGGGGGAGACCCAGTACTTC.

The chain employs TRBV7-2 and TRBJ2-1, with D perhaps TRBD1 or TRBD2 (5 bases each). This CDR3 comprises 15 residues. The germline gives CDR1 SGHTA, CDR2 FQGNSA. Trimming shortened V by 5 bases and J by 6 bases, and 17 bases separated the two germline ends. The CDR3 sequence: CASSAKGRGGNEQFF. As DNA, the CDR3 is TGTGCCAGCAGCGCAAAGGGGCGTGGGGGCAATGAGCAGTTCTTC.

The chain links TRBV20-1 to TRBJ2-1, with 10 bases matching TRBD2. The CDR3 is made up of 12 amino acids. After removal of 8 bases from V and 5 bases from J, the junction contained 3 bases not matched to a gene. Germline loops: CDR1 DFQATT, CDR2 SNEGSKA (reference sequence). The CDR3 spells CSLAGVDNEQFF. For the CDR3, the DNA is TGCAGTCTAGCGGGAGTCGACAATGAGCAGTTCTTC.

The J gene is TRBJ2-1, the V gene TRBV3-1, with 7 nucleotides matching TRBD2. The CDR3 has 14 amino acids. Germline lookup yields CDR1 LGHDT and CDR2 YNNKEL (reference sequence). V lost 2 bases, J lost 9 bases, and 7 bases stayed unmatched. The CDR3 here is CASSQMAGEGEQFF. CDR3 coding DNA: TGTGCCAGCAGCCAAATGGCGGGAGAAGGTGAGCAGTTCTTC.

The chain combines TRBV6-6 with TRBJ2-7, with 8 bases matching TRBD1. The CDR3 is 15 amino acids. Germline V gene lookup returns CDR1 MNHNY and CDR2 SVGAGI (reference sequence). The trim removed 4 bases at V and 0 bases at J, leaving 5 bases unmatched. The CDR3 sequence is CASSWGTGLSYEQYF. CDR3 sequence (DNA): TGTGCCAGCAGTTGGGGGACAGGACTCTCCTACGAGCAGTACTTC.

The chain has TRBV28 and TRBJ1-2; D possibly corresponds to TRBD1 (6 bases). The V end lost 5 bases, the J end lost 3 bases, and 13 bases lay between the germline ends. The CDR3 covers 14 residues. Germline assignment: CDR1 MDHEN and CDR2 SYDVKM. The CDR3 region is CASSHRGAHYGYTF. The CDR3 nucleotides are TGTGCCAGCAGTCACCGGGGGGCTCACTATGGCTACACCTTC.

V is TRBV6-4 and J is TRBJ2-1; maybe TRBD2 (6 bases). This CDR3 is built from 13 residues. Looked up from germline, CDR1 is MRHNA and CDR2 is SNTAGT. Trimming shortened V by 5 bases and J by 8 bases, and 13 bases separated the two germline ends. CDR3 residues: CASSFGRGYEQFF. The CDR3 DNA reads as TGTGCCAGCAGTTTCGGGAGAGGTTATGAGCAGTTCTTC.

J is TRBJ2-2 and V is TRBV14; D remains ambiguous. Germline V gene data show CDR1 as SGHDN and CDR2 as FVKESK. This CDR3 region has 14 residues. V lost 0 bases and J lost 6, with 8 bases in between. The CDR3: CASSQDWVAGELFF. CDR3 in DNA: TGTGCCAGCAGCCAAGACTGGGTTGCCGGGGAGCTGTTTTTT.

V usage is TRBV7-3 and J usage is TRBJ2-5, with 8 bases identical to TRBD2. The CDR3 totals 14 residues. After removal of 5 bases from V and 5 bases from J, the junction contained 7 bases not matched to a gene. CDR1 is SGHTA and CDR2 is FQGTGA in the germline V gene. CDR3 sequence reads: CASSPGGAHETQYF. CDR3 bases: TGTGCCAGCAGCCCCGGGGGGGCGCACGAGACCCAGTACTTC.

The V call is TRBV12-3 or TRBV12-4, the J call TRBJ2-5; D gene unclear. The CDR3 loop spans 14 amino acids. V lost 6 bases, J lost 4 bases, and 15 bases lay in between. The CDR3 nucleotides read TGTGCCAGCAGCCTCTTGCGTGCTGGAGAGACCCAGTACTTC. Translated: CASSLLRAGETQYF.

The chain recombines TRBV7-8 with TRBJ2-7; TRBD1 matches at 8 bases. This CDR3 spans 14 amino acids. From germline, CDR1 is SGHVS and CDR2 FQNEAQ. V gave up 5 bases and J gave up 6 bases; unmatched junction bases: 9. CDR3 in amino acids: CASSHGTGYGEQYF. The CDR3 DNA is TGTGCCAGCAGCCATGGGACAGGATATGGCGAGCAGTACTTC.

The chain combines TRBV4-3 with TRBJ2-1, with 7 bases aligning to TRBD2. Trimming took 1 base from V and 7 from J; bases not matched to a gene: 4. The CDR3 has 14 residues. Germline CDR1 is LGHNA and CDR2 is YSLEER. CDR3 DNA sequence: TGCGCCAGCAGCCAAGGCGGGAGTTGGAATGAGCAGTTCTTC. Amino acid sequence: CASSQGGSWNEQFF.

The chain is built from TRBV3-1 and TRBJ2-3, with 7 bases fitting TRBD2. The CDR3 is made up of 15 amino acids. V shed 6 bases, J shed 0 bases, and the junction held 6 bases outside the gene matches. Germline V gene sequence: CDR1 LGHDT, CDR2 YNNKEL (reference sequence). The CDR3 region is CASRLLATSTDTQYF. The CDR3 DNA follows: TGTGCCAGCAGGCTACTAGCGACCAGCACAGATACGCAGTATTTT.

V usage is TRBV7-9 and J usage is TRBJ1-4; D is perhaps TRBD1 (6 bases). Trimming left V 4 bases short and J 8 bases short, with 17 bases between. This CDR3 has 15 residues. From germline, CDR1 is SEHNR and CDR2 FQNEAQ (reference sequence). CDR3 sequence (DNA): TGTGCCAGCAGCTATTCACAGGGCTATTCAGAAAAACTGTTTTTT. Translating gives CASSYSQGYSEKLFF.